This entry lists 30 T cell receptor beta chains sequenced from one sample in a study of blood T cells in healthy people across ages. It was with a sample-barcoded 5' primer and a J-beta primer mix that a second PCR of about 6 to 12 cycles was run. One entry per CDR3 protein, called by TCRdb with MiXCR from the 5' RACE reads. Of around 400,000 distinct CDR3 sequences listed, 50% to 60% are singletons. The sequencing input was blood. The receptors originated from a man between 60 and 70 years old in good health.

V usage is TRBV5-4 and J usage is TRBJ2-1; D perhaps matches TRBD2 (6 bases). Trimming stripped 4 bases from V and 0 bases from J, with 14 bases between. The CDR3 is 16 amino acids. Germline CDR1 SGHNT, CDR2 YYREEE (reference sequence). CDR3 nucleotides: TGTGCCAGCAGCACCGCCGGGGGTCGCTCCTACAATGAGCAGTTCTTC. It encodes CASSTAGGRSYNEQFF. Supplemented by reference TRBV5-4 and TRBJ2-1, the full variable domain reads ETGVTQSPTHLIKTRGQQVTLRCSSQSGHNTVSWYQQALGQGPQFIFQYYREEENGRGNFPPRFSGLQFPNYSSELNVNALELDDSALYLCASSTAGGRSYNEQFFGPGTRLTVL.

The chain links TRBV21-1 to TRBJ2-3; TRBD1 reflects the table's D call only, with no check against the DNA. TRBV21-1 is designated a pseudogene. This CDR3 has 13 amino acids. The CDR3 here is CASSKRGTDTQYF. Here the CDR3 DNA reads TGTGCCAGCAGCAAACGGGGGACAGATACGCAGTATTTT.

The chain joins TRBV11-1 to TRBJ2-3; weak D call: TRBD2 (6 bases). The CDR3 covers 13 residues. The ends were cut back, 5 bases at V and 8 bases at J, with 14 bases in the middle. CDR1 SGHAT and CDR2 FQDESV come from the germline V gene (reference sequence). The CDR3 loop reads CASSPTSRGTQYF. Here the CDR3 DNA reads TGTGCCAGCAGCCCCACTAGCCGGGGTACGCAGTATTTT.

In this sample, this clonotype turned up a few times. V usage is TRBV15 and J usage is TRBJ2-7, with D perhaps matching TRBD2 (6 bases). Germline lookup yields CDR1 LNHNV and CDR2 YYDKDF (reference sequence). Trimming took 0 bases from V and 5 from J, leaving 14 bases between them. The CDR3 has 15 residues. CDR3 bases: TGTGCCACCAGCAGAGATGGGAGGACCGGGAACGAGCAGTACTTC. The encoded protein is CATSRDGRTGNEQYF.

V and J are TRBV27 and TRBJ2-3; 8 bases fit TRBD2. The CDR3 sequence is 16 residues long. Per the germline V gene, CDR1 is MNHEY and CDR2 is SMNVEV (reference sequence). Germline trimming cut 5 bases from V and 4 bases from J; bases unmatched to any gene: 11. CDR3: CASSPYGSGRSDTQYF. Here the CDR3 DNA reads TGTGCCAGCAGTCCGTACGGCAGCGGGAGATCAGATACGCAGTATTTT.

This clonotype was seen repeatedly, ten times or more. This chain joins TRBV6-6 and TRBJ2-3; D unclear. Germline V lookup: CDR1 MNHNY, CDR2 SVGAGI (reference sequence). The CDR3 is made up of 14 amino acids. Between the trimmed V and J ends, which lost 0 bases and 4 bases, there was a span of 8 bases. In nucleotides, the CDR3 is TGTGCCAGCAGTTACTCCCGCACATCAGATACGCAGTATTTT. This translates into CASSYSRTSDTQYF.

This chain joins TRBV28 and TRBJ1-2; TRBD1 matches at 11 bases. With V trimmed by 3 bases and J by 8 bases, 8 bases remained unmatched. The CDR3 has 15 amino acids. CDR1 and CDR2 (germline): MDHEN, SYDVKM. This CDR3 is CASSFLGQGATGYTF. In DNA, the CDR3 is TGTGCCAGCAGTTTCCTCGGACAGGGGGCGACGGGCTACACCTTC.

This clonotype was picked up a small number of times. The chain joins TRBV5-1 to TRBJ2-5; no clear D gene. Germline V lookup: CDR1 SGHRS, CDR2 YFSETQ. V was cut by 3 bases and J by 2 bases, with 14 bases left in between. The CDR3 spans 15 residues. The CDR3 spells CASSSRLGHQETQYF. DNA of the CDR3: TGCGCCAGCAGCTCCCGGCTAGGTCATCAAGAGACCCAGTACTTC.

The CDR3, as DNA: TGCGCCAGCAGTGAGTTCGGGGCTCCCATAGCGGGAAGCAATCAGCCCCAGCATTTT. Amino acids: CASSEFGAPIAGSNQPQHF. This chain joins TRBV10-2 and TRBJ1-5; TRBD1 might be the D (5 bases). Germline CDR1 WSHSY, CDR2 SAAADI. The CDR3 consists of 19 residues. With 1 base removed from V and 1 base from J, the gap between germline ends came to 20 bases.

This clonotype was recorded at least ten times. The chain combines TRBV29-1 with TRBJ2-5; D not resolved. Germline assignment: CDR1 SQVTM and CDR2 ANQGSEA. Trimming removed 4 bases from V and 11 bases from J, with 23 bases in between. This CDR3 spans 14 amino acids. Written as DNA, the CDR3 is TGCAGCGTTGCCGCTAGTTGGTCGTACAATGAGCAGTACTTC. This sequence encodes CSVAASWSYNEQYF.

This rearrangement joins TRBV9 to TRBJ2-4; D is undetermined. V was cut by 0 bases and J by 7 bases, with 5 bases left in between. CDR3 length: 12 residues. Germline V CDR1 and CDR2: SGDLS, YYNGEE. The CDR3 spells CASSVVENIQYF. DNA for the CDR3: TGTGCCAGCAGCGTAGTAGAGAACATTCAGTACTTC.

V is TRBV2 and J is TRBJ1-4; maybe TRBD1 (5 bases). Per germline, CDR1 SNHLY and CDR2 FYNNEI. The CDR3 loop spans 14 amino acids. V dropped 6 bases and J dropped 8 bases, with 16 bases sitting between them. CDR3 loop: CASRGGRGEEKLFF. The CDR3 DNA reads as TGTGCCAGCAGGGGGGGGAGGGGAGAAGAAAAACTGTTTTTT.

The J gene is TRBJ2-1, the V gene TRBV9; possibly TRBD1 or TRBD2 for D (5 bases each). Germline V lookup: CDR1 SGDLS, CDR2 YYNGEE. The CDR3 consists of 15 residues. V lost 5 bases to trimming and J lost 5 bases, with 17 bases between them. CDR3: CASSLQPGRNNEQFF. In nucleotides, the CDR3 is TGTGCCAGCAGTTTACAGCCGGGACGAAACAATGAGCAGTTCTTC.

The chain recombines TRBV4-1 with TRBJ2-1; 9 bases are shared with TRBD2. Germline V gene data show CDR1 as MGHRA and CDR2 as YSYEKL. This CDR3 is 15 amino acids long. V shed 4 bases, J shed 4 bases, and the junction held 5 bases outside the gene matches. The CDR3 region is CASSLVAGEYNEQFF. The CDR3 DNA follows: TGCGCCAGCAGCCTGGTAGCGGGAGAATACAATGAGCAGTTCTTC.

The chain is built from TRBV27 and TRBJ2-1, with D hard to call. Germline CDR1 reads MNHEY; CDR2 reads SMNVEV (reference sequence). Trimming cost V 4 bases and J 3 bases, with 19 bases left between them. The CDR3 is made up of 17 amino acids. This CDR3 reads CASSSRFRSDSYNEQFF. The CDR3 DNA follows: TGTGCCAGCAGTTCCCGGTTTAGGAGCGATAGCTACAATGAGCAGTTCTTC.

The CDR3 DNA reads TGTGCCAGCAGTAGACAGGGCCTAGGGGAGCAGTACTTC. It codes for CASSRQGLGEQYF. The gene calls are TRBV12-3 or TRBV12-4 and TRBJ2-7; TRBD1 agrees at 7 bases. This CDR3 comprises 13 residues. With 5 bases clipped from V and 7 bases from J, the junction kept 8 bases outside the gene matches.

The gene calls are TRBV27 and TRBJ2-5, with 11 bases lining up with TRBD1. Germline V gives CDR1 MNHEY, CDR2 SMNVEV (reference sequence). V dropped 5 bases and J dropped 11; count of bases not matched to a gene: 13. This CDR3 contains 15 residues. As DNA, the CDR3 is TGTGCCAGCAGTCCTTTCGGGACAGGGGGAGAGGAGCAGTACTTC. Its translation: CASSPFGTGGEEQYF.

The V and J genes are TRBV12-3 or TRBV12-4 and TRBJ2-3, with TRBD2 identical over 7 bases. Unmatched junction bases numbered 10, after V lost 3 bases and J lost 7 bases. This CDR3 contains 15 residues. In DNA form, the CDR3 reads TGTGCCAGCAGTTTTAATAGCGGGCCGGGAAATACGCAGTATTTT. This gives the protein CASSFNSGPGNTQYF.

V usage is TRBV20-1 and J usage is TRBJ2-1; TRBD2 might be the D (6 bases). Germline values: CDR1 DFQATT, CDR2 SNEGSKA (reference sequence). The germline V and J ends were trimmed by 6 bases and 7 bases, with 16 bases remaining between them. The CDR3 loop spans 13 amino acids. The chain's CDR3 is CSARQPSGNEQFF. CDR3 coding DNA: TGCAGTGCACGCCAGCCCAGCGGGAATGAGCAGTTCTTC.

This clonotype came up a few times. The chain couples TRBV29-1 to TRBJ2-1; 10 nucleotides agree with TRBD2. The CDR3 runs to 15 residues. The V and J ends lost 6 bases and 9 bases, in that order; junction bases with no gene match: 14. Germline values: CDR1 SQVTM, CDR2 ANQGSEA. CDR3 coding DNA: TGCAGCGTCCCAAGGGCGCTAGCGGGAGTTCGTGAGCAGTTCTTC. Amino acids: CSVPRALAGVREQFF.

The chain recombines TRBV3-1 with TRBJ2-1; no clear D. V was trimmed by 5 bases and J by 6 bases, leaving 11 bases between them. This CDR3 spans 13 amino acids. Looked up from germline, CDR1 is LGHDT and CDR2 is YNNKEL (reference sequence). As DNA, the CDR3 is TGTGCCAGCAGCGCTACCCGTGCCAATGAGCAGTTCTTC. Its translation: CASSATRANEQFF.

The chain links TRBV28 to TRBJ2-1; weak D call: TRBD2 (5 bases). CDR1 is MDHEN, CDR2 SYDVKM, per germline. Trimming pared 6 bases from V and 8 bases from J, leaving 17 bases between. The CDR3 length is 14 residues. The CDR3 DNA follows: TGTGCCAGCAGCCCCGGAGGTCCTTCCTATGAGCAGTTCTTC. It is translated as CASSPGGPSYEQFF.

The chain employs TRBV3-1 and TRBJ1-2; 8 nucleotides agree with TRBD1. The CDR3 is made up of 15 amino acids. The germline CDR1 and CDR2 sequences are LGHDT and YNNKEL (reference sequence). V was pared by 4 bases and J by 3 bases, with 7 bases of the junction left unmatched. The CDR3 region is CASSPKRTGHYGYTF. In nucleotides, the CDR3 is TGTGCCAGCAGCCCCAAACGGACAGGGCACTATGGCTACACCTTC.

The chain is built from TRBV20-1 and TRBJ2-5, with D possibly being TRBD2 (5 bases). The CDR3 length is 15 residues. V dropped 0 bases and J dropped 4 bases, with 15 bases sitting between them. Germline CDR1 reads DFQATT; CDR2 reads SNEGSKA (reference sequence). Here the CDR3 reads CSARDLRWESETQYF. CDR3 coding DNA: TGCAGTGCTAGAGATCTTCGGTGGGAGTCAGAGACCCAGTACTTC.

The chain employs TRBV20-1 and TRBJ2-7, with unresolved D. The CDR3 length is 12 residues. Germline loops: CDR1 DFQATT, CDR2 SNEGSKA (reference sequence). V lost 7 bases to trimming and J lost 3 bases, with 13 bases between them. The CDR3 nucleotides are TGCAGTGTCCCCGACGGAATCTACGAGCAGTACTTC. Its protein product is CSVPDGIYEQYF.

The chain joins TRBV30 to TRBJ2-3, with D unclear. Trimming left V 0 bases short and J 0 bases short, with 7 bases between. CDR3 size: 14 residues. Germline V gives CDR1 GTSNPN, CDR2 SVGIG (reference sequence). CDR3 nucleotide sequence: TGTGCCTGGAGTGTGTCTCGGAGCACAGATACGCAGTATTTT. Its protein is CAWSVSRSTDTQYF.

This clonotype was picked up a small number of times. Being one base from a much bigger clone, this may be a read error. This sequence joins TRBV5-1 and TRBJ2-7; maybe TRBD2 (6 bases). The V gene's germline CDR1 is SGHRS and CDR2 YFSETQ. This CDR3 has 13 amino acids. The germline V and J ends were trimmed by 2 bases and 4 bases, with 10 bases remaining between them. The CDR3 reads CASSFGGIYEQYF. The CDR3 coding sequence is TGCGCCAGCAGCTTTGGCGGGATATACGAGCAGTACTTC.

The J gene is TRBJ1-2, the V gene TRBV12-3 or TRBV12-4, with D unresolved. The CDR3 consists of 14 residues. V was pared by 3 bases and J by 12 bases, with 20 bases between. The chain's CDR3 is CASSFQGSPGGHTF. For the CDR3, the DNA is TGTGCCAGCAGTTTTCAAGGGAGTCCAGGCGGCCACACCTTC.

For this clonotype: One base away lies a much larger clone, so this may be a sequencing read error. The gene calls are TRBV6-4 and TRBJ2-5, with TRBD2 identical over 9 bases. Per the germline V gene, CDR1 is MRHNA and CDR2 is SNTAGT. The CDR3 spans 15 residues. The CDR3 spells CARSDLAGSDNEQYF. CDR3 DNA sequence: TGTGCCCGCAGTGATCTAGCGGGGTCAGACAATGAGCAGTACTTC.

There are a few counts of this clonotype. V is TRBV20-1 and J is TRBJ2-3; 8 bases are a match to TRBD2. Germline lookup yields CDR1 DFQATT and CDR2 SNEGSKA (reference sequence). Unmatched junction bases numbered 14, after V lost 5 bases and J lost 4 bases. This CDR3 contains 16 residues. The CDR3 loop reads CSAGSGLAGGADTQYF. CDR3 nucleotides: TGCAGTGCTGGTTCCGGACTAGCCGGGGGGGCAGATACGCAGTATTTT.